This T cell receptor (beta chain) was found in a study of CD8 T cells in ankylosing spondylitis (dated by TCRdb to the late 2010s). With respect to the entire study: T cell receptor beta repertoires were profiled in healthy donors and ankylosing spondylitis patients so that disease-linked TCR variants could be found. Peripheral blood was sampled, and synovial fluid was also collected from ankylosing spondylitis patients. The full study cohort was made up of 25 ankylosing spondylitis patients and 108 healthy donors.

The germline V gene provides CDR1 KGHDR and CDR2 SFDVKD. V was cut back by 0 bases and J by 11 bases, leaving a gap of 9 bases between them. The CDR3 spans 12 residues, from the cysteine through the phenylalanine. The only DNA kept is the CDR3, 36 bases in frame from the first base. Sequenced on an Illumina HiSeq 2500. TCR beta libraries were prepared by quantitative 5'-RACE with molecular barcodes. Per the source publication's procedure: Disease-linked TCR variants were identified with a new computational method built on a probabilistic model of VDJ rearrangement. TCRdb cleaned the public reads at Q25 with fastp, built clones with MiXCR and kept in-frame beta chains. Merged by CDR3 protein, the rows form single entries marked with the most common genes and DNA. The authors' filters were not applied to this entry. For this sample the table gives some 270,000 distinct CDR3 sequences, of which 15% to 20% were detected only once. The ten largest clones capture more than 25% of the sample.

The research as a whole found: Some TCR beta motif variants had previously been reported in synovial fluid and blood of reactive arthritis patients, which suggested common disease-initiation mechanisms. The disease-linked clones had a CD8+ phenotype and were found at relatively low frequencies in peripheral blood. According to the report, matched synovial fluid samples from ankylosing spondylitis patients were significantly enriched for the disease-linked clones. A TCR beta motif made up of several highly homologous amino acid variants appeared to be characteristic of blood from ankylosing spondylitis patients.

This clonotype was counted between two and nine times. What antigen it recognizes has not been identified. Base qualities are not at hand, and no much larger clone is one base apart. This TCR came from a male donor with ankylosing spondylitis or in good health (not recorded which). The chain uses TRBV24-1 and TRBJ2-5, with an unclear D gene assignment. Sample: blood, either unsorted or a sorted T cell fraction (not recorded which). The CDR3 protein is CATSDLSGLQYF. Here is the DNA: TGTGCCACCAGTGATTTGTCCGGGCTACAGTACTTC.